The 30 T cell receptor beta chains presented below share a single source sample, sequenced in a study of cytomegalovirus exposure and HLA in healthy donors. This PCR relied on a set of 60 Vbeta primers and 13 Jbeta primers. TCRdb's table, derived via immunoSEQ multiplex PCR, lists solely in-frame clones and lacks some. The table records 250,000 to 300,000 clones, 84% of them present only once. The sequencing input was PBMCs. All receptors come from a middle-aged woman in good health and CMV-seropositive.

V gene TRBV4-2 combines with J gene TRBJ2-7, with 7 bases aligning to TRBD2. The CDR3 consists of 16 residues. The germline CDR1 and CDR2 sequences are LGHNA and YNFKEQ. With 3 bases clipped from V and 9 bases from J, the junction kept 17 bases outside the gene matches. CDR3 DNA sequence: TGTGCCAGCAGCCAGGCGGCTAGCGGCTCTAAGGAAGGGCAGTACTTC. Protein: CASSQAASGSKEGQYF.

In its sample, this clone was seen once. The chain carries TRBV13 and TRBJ1-1; the D gene is possibly TRBD1 (5 bases). Trimming took off 0 bases at V and 10 bases at J, with 12 bases between the two ends. This CDR3 comprises 13 residues. CDR1 and CDR2 (germline): PRHDT, FYEKMQ (reference sequence). The CDR3 is CASSLGGVKGAFF. The DNA of the CDR3 is TGTGCCAGCAGCTTAGGAGGGGTTAAAGGAGCTTTCTTT.

The chain recombines TRBV7-2 with TRBJ1-4; D remains unclear. Germline V lookup: CDR1 SGHTA, CDR2 FQGNSA. The V gene lost 1 base and the J gene lost 5 bases, with 2 bases spanning the gap. The CDR3 extends over 12 amino acids. CDR3 DNA sequence: TGTGCCAGCAGCTTAGTAAATGAAAAACTGTTTTTT. Its protein is CASSLVNEKLFF.

The chain is built from TRBV7-9 and TRBJ1-4; no reliable D call. Germline V gene lookup returns CDR1 SEHNR and CDR2 FQNEAQ (reference sequence). CDR3 length: 15 amino acids. The V end lost 1 base, the J end lost 3 bases, and 9 bases lay between the germline ends. Here the CDR3 DNA reads TGTGCCAGCAGCTTAGTAGCGTCTGCTAATGAAAAACTGTTTTTT. As protein: CASSLVASANEKLFF.

This clone appeared a few times. J is TRBJ1-2 and V is TRBV2, with unresolved D. The CDR3 spans 14 residues. CDR1 and CDR2 (germline): SNHLY, FYNNEI. The V gene lost 4 bases and the J gene lost 1 base, with 10 bases spanning the gap. For the CDR3, the DNA is TGTGCCAGCAGTGGGTCCAGATTTAACTATGGCTACACCTTC. It specifies CASSGSRFNYGYTF.

This sequence joins TRBV7-3 and TRBJ2-7; 11 nucleotides line up with TRBD2. V trimming: 5 bases; J trimming: 2 bases; junction bases outside the gene matches: 5. CDR1 is SGHTA and CDR2 is FQGTGA in the germline V gene. The CDR3 contains 15 residues. The CDR3 loop is CASSPTSGTTYEQYF. The CDR3 DNA sequence: TGTGCCAGCAGCCCGACTAGCGGGACAACCTACGAGCAGTACTTC.

This clone was found a few times. The chain recombines TRBV27 with TRBJ2-1; D might be TRBD2 (5 bases). Trimming shortened V by 6 bases and J by 2 bases, and 11 bases separated the two germline ends. This CDR3 is built from 14 residues. The germline gives CDR1 MNHEY, CDR2 SMNVEV (reference sequence). Here the CDR3 reads CASSPRLPYNEQFF. In DNA form, the CDR3 reads TGTGCCAGCAGCCCTAGACTACCCTACAATGAGCAGTTCTTC.

This chain joins TRBV7-8 and TRBJ1-2; TRBD1 matches 7 bases. After removal of 5 bases from V and 5 bases from J, the junction contained 5 bases not matched to a gene. CDR1 and CDR2 (germline): SGHVS, FQNEAQ. This CDR3 is 13 amino acids long. CDR3 protein: CASSTGDWYGYTF. The CDR3 DNA is TGTGCCAGCAGCACAGGGGATTGGTATGGCTACACCTTC.

The chain couples TRBV29-1 to TRBJ2-3, with 8 bases matching TRBD1. The germline gives CDR1 SQVTM, CDR2 ANQGSEA. Losses at the gene ends were 5 bases for V and 5 bases for J; bases not matched to a gene: 6. The length of the CDR3 is 13 residues. Written as DNA, the CDR3 is TGCAGCGTTCTCAGGGGGCTGGGAGATACGCAGTATTTT. Its protein product is CSVLRGLGDTQYF.

The chain links TRBV28 to TRBJ2-2, with 8 bases that match TRBD1. The germline V gene has CDR1 MDHEN and CDR2 SYDVKM. V dropped 7 bases and J dropped 1; count of bases not matched to a gene: 5. CDR3 length: 15 residues. The CDR3 coding sequence is TGTGCCAGCATCCTCACAGGGGGGAACACCGGGGAGCTGTTTTTT. Translation gives CASILTGGNTGELFF.

Only a few counts were recorded for this clone. The J gene is TRBJ2-5, the V gene TRBV6-5; D is possibly TRBD1 (5 bases). The CDR3 runs 13 residues. The germline gives CDR1 MNHEY, CDR2 SVGAGI. The germline V and J ends were trimmed by 3 bases and 5 bases, with 10 bases remaining between them. For the CDR3, the DNA is TGTGCCAGCAGTTATCAGGGATGGGAGACCCAGTACTTC. Translating it yields CASSYQGWETQYF.

CDR3 in DNA: TGTGCCAGCAGCTTATGGGCGGGAACGAATGAGCAGTTCTTC. Translated: CASSLWAGTNEQFF. V and J are TRBV5-4 and TRBJ2-1; TRBD2 is a possible D gene (6 bases). The CDR3 contains 14 residues. V was cut by 2 bases and J by 7 bases, with 13 bases left in between. In germline, CDR1 is SGHNT, CDR2 YYREEE (reference sequence).

V usage is TRBV5-1 and J usage is TRBJ2-2; 11 nucleotides match TRBD2. In germline, CDR1 is SGHRS, CDR2 YFSETQ. This CDR3 is built from 20 residues. Trimming removed 0 bases from V and 1 base from J; junction bases left unmatched: 11. The DNA for the CDR3 is TGCGCCAGCAGCTTGGTTCCCCCCTTAGCGGGAGGGATGAACACCGGGGAGCTGTTTTTT. Amino acids: CASSLVPPLAGGMNTGELFF.

This clone showed up just a few times. V and J are TRBV30 and TRBJ2-7; D remains unclear. The CDR3 is made up of 12 amino acids. The germline V gene has CDR1 GTSNPN and CDR2 SVGIG (reference sequence). Trimming removed 0 bases from V and 6 bases from J, with 9 bases in between. The CDR3 spells CAWSVSFREQYF. CDR3 coding DNA: TGTGCCTGGAGTGTGAGTTTCCGCGAGCAGTACTTC.

The chain combines TRBV10-3 with TRBJ1-5; tentatively, D is TRBD1 (6 bases). CDR3 size: 14 residues. Germline values: CDR1 ENHRY, CDR2 SYGVKD. Deletions cut 6 bases from V and 1 base from J, with 10 bases between. CDR3 amino acids: CAISGDTSNQPQHF. The CDR3 bases are TGTGCCATCAGCGGGGACACCAGCAATCAGCCCCAGCATTTT.

This clone has a handful of counts. J is TRBJ2-1 and V is TRBV10-1; a weak D match, TRBD1 (6 bases). This CDR3 is built from 13 residues. Trimming removed 7 bases from V and 7 bases from J, with 14 bases in between. Germline lookup yields CDR1 WNHNN and CDR2 SYGVQD (reference sequence). The CDR3 DNA reads as TGCGCCAGCACCACAGGGTGGAGGAATGAGCAGTTCTTC. As protein: CASTTGWRNEQFF.

The rearrangement uses TRBV5-6 and TRBJ1-6, with 8 bases fitting TRBD1. With 6 bases clipped from V and 9 bases from J, the junction kept 11 bases outside the gene matches. In germline, CDR1 is SGHDT, CDR2 YYEEEE. The length of the CDR3 is 15 residues. The CDR3 nucleotides are TGTGCCAGCACCCGGACAGGGAGAATCGGTTCACCCCTCCACTTT. Encoded protein: CASTRTGRIGSPLHF.

The rearrangement uses TRBV19 and TRBJ1-5, with D possibly matching TRBD1 (5 bases). CDR3 length: 15 amino acids. Trimming pared 3 bases from V and 3 bases from J, leaving 12 bases between. Germline CDR1 reads LNHDA; CDR2 reads SQIVND (reference sequence). DNA for the CDR3: TGTGCCAGTAGTATCTTTAGGGGCGACAATCAGCCCCAGCATTTT. Translating it yields CASSIFRGDNQPQHF.

With regard to this clone: A read error may account for a junction end that differs from germline. V is TRBV30 and J is TRBJ2-2, with TRBD1 matching 7 bases. The CDR3 spans 14 residues. Germline V gives CDR1 GTSNPN, CDR2 SVGIG (reference sequence). CDR3 DNA sequence: TGTGCCTGGGGAGAGGGACAGAACCCCGGGGAGCTGTTTTTT. Its translation: CAWGEGQNPGELFF.

The chain couples TRBV6-4 to TRBJ2-3; 10 bases fit TRBD2. With 4 bases clipped from V and 6 bases from J, the junction kept 7 bases outside the gene matches. The CDR3 covers 15 residues. CDR1 and CDR2 from the germline V gene are MRHNA and SNTAGT. The CDR3 coding sequence is TGTGCCAGCAGTGTCGAAGCGGGAGGGCCGGATACGCAGTATTTT. It codes for CASSVEAGGPDTQYF.

The chain uses TRBV28 and TRBJ1-1; a possible D gene is TRBD1 (5 bases). CDR3 size: 14 residues. V dropped 6 bases and J dropped 4 bases, with 15 bases sitting between them. CDR1 is MDHEN and CDR2 is SYDVKM in the germline V gene. In nucleotides, the CDR3 is TGTGCCAGCAGGTCCTCGGGGGTGGTCACTGAAGCTTTCTTT. Translation: CASRSSGVVTEAFF.

This sequence joins TRBV28 and TRBJ2-7; 10 nucleotides agree with TRBD2. This CDR3 is 15 amino acids long. J was trimmed by 2 bases and V by 4 bases; bases with no gene match: 5. Germline V lookup: CDR1 MDHEN, CDR2 SYDVKM. The DNA for the CDR3 is TGTGCCAGCAGTTCGGAACTAGCGGGAACCTACGAGCAGTACTTC. Translated: CASSSELAGTYEQYF.

V gene TRBV27 combines with J gene TRBJ1-2, with a tentative D call TRBD1 (6 bases). The CDR3 covers 14 residues. V lost 2 bases and J 2 bases, leaving 9 bases between the germline ends. CDR1 MNHEY and CDR2 SMNVEV come from the germline V gene (reference sequence). The DNA of the CDR3 is TGTGCCAGCAGTTTAGGGGGGGGCAACTATGGCTACACCTTC. It is translated as CASSLGGGNYGYTF.

This chain joins TRBV6-5 and TRBJ2-5; possible D gene TRBD2, 5 bases. V shed 7 bases and J shed 0 bases, with 15 bases lying between them. The CDR3 has 15 residues. CDR1 and CDR2 from the germline V gene are MNHEY and SVGAGI. The CDR3 DNA reads as TGTGCCAGCACGGGGTTCATGGCGGACCAAGAGACCCAGTACTTC. Its translation: CASTGFMADQETQYF.

The rearrangement joins TRBV14 to TRBJ2-7; 9 nucleotides agree with TRBD2. The CDR3 sequence is 16 residues long. J gave up 0 bases and V 1 base, and 4 bases lay outside the gene matches. Germline V gene data show CDR1 as SGHDN and CDR2 as FVKESK. CDR3 region: CASSQVLAGPSYEQYF. CDR3 DNA sequence: TGTGCCAGCAGCCAAGTTCTAGCGGGGCCCTCCTACGAGCAGTACTTC.

This rearrangement joins TRBV27 to TRBJ2-1; 7 bases align to TRBD2. The CDR3 is 14 residues long. CDR1 is MNHEY, CDR2 SMNVEV, per germline (reference sequence). V shed 8 bases and J 10 bases; nucleotides not matched to a gene: 14. As DNA, the CDR3 is TGTGCCAGCGCCCTCGCGGGAGTATTTGGAGAGCAGTTCTTC. Translation gives CASALAGVFGEQFF.

This clone was seen a single time. The chain couples TRBV27 to TRBJ2-1, with D hard to call. This CDR3 is 12 amino acids long. The germline V gene encodes CDR1 MNHEY and CDR2 SMNVEV (reference sequence). The V end was cut by 6 bases, the J end by 5 bases, with 8 bases between. The CDR3 spells CASSPRDNEQFF. CDR3 bases: TGTGCCAGCAGCCCCCGGGACAATGAGCAGTTCTTC.

V usage is TRBV19 and J usage is TRBJ1-5, with 10 bases matching TRBD1. Looked up from germline, CDR1 is LNHDA and CDR2 is SQIVND (reference sequence). The CDR3 has 16 residues. The V gene end was trimmed by 0 bases and the J gene end by 4 bases; junction bases not matched to a gene: 3. This chain's CDR3 is CASSIDPGQGNQPQHF. Written as DNA, the CDR3 is TGTGCCAGTAGTATAGATCCGGGACAGGGGAATCAGCCCCAGCATTTT. Combining the CDR3 with reference TRBV19 and TRBJ1-5 gives the whole variable domain DGGITQSPKYLFRKEGQNVTLSCEQNLNHDAMYWYRQDPGQGLRLIYYSQIVNDFQKGDIAEGYSVSREKKESFPLTVTSAQKNPTAFYLCASSIDPGQGNQPQHFGDGTRLSIL.

The J gene is TRBJ1-5, the V gene TRBV5-5, with D possibly matching TRBD1 (5 bases). The CDR3 is 13 residues long. Germline values: CDR1 SGHKS, CDR2 YYEKEE (reference sequence). V gave up 4 bases and J gave up 7 bases, with 12 bases separating them. DNA of the CDR3: TGTGCCAGCAGCCCTACAGGAGCGCAGCCCCAGCATTTT. It codes for CASSPTGAQPQHF.

The chain links TRBV27 to TRBJ1-6; D ambiguous. Germline lookup yields CDR1 MNHEY and CDR2 SMNVEV (reference sequence). Trimming removed 1 base at V and 5 bases at J, with 6 bases between. There are 14 residues in the CDR3. CDR3 nucleotide sequence: TGTGCCAGCAGTTTATGGGCCAATAATTCACCCCTCCACTTT. Amino acid sequence: CASSLWANNSPLHF.